The 23 T cell receptor beta chains listed next were all sequenced from one sample in a study of blood T cell repertoires in COVID-19. The repertoire was sequenced with immunoSEQ multiplex PCR; TCRdb's copy has only in-frame clones and lacks some. The sample yields roughly 280,000 clones, roughly 86% seen once. Sequencing was carried out using peripheral blood. These receptors came from a man aged 35 to 55 with active or convalescent COVID-19.

The genes are TRBV19 and TRBJ2-7; a weak D match, TRBD1 (5 bases). The CDR3 spans 17 residues. V was shortened by 5 bases and J by 2 bases, with 22 bases between the two germline ends. Germline values: CDR1 LNHDA, CDR2 SQIVND (reference sequence). The CDR3 here is CASSSYPTASKTYEQYF. The CDR3, as DNA: TGTGCCAGTAGTTCTTACCCGACAGCTTCAAAAACCTACGAGCAGTACTTC.

The table lists this clone with a few counts. This rearrangement joins TRBV28 to TRBJ1-2, with 12 bases aligning to TRBD1. Germline V gene lookup returns CDR1 MDHEN and CDR2 SYDVKM. This CDR3 spans 15 amino acids. Germline trimming cut 6 bases from V and 8 bases from J; bases unmatched to any gene: 10. CDR3 nucleotide sequence: TGTGCCAGCAGAAAACCGGGGGACAGGGGGCCCGGCTACACCTTC. Residues: CASRKPGDRGPGYTF.

As regards this clone: Other DNA sequences from this sample encode an identical CDR3 as well. V usage is TRBV9 and J usage is TRBJ1-1; TRBD1 aligns across 7 bases. V was pared by 0 bases and J by 4 bases, with 0 bases of the junction left unmatched. The germline V gene encodes CDR1 SGDLS and CDR2 YYNGEE. The CDR3 runs to 13 residues. The CDR3 coding sequence is TGTGCCAGCAGCGTAGGACAGGGCACTGAAGCTTTCTTT. Protein sequence: CASSVGQGTEAFF. Filled out from reference TRBV9 and TRBJ1-1, the complete variable domain reads DSGVTQTPKHLITATGQRVTLRCSPRSGDLSVYWYQQSLDQGLQFLIQYYNGEERAKGNILERFSAQQFPDLHSELNLSSLELGDSALYFCASSVGQGTEAFFGQGTRLTVV.

V gene TRBV9 combines with J gene TRBJ2-6; 7 bases match TRBD1. V shed 3 bases, J shed 6 bases, and the junction held 9 bases outside the gene matches. This CDR3 comprises 16 residues. Germline V gene lookup returns CDR1 SGDLS and CDR2 YYNGEE. The CDR3 DNA is TGTGCCAGCAGCGCCCACCGACAGGGAGCGGCCAACGTCCTGACTTTC. It is translated as CASSAHRQGAANVLTF.

This chain uses TRBV19 with TRBJ1-1; D not resolved. Germline V gene data show CDR1 as LNHDA and CDR2 as SQIVND (reference sequence). The V and J ends lost 7 bases and 6 bases respectively, with 9 bases between them. The CDR3 covers 11 residues. The CDR3, as DNA: TGTGCCAGTATGAGAAGCGCTGAAGCTTTCTTT. The encoded protein is CASMRSAEAFF. Complete variable domain (other parts from reference TRBV19 and TRBJ1-1): DGGITQSPKYLFRKEGQNVTLSCEQNLNHDAMYWYRQDPGQGLRLIYYSQIVNDFQKGDIAEGYSVSREKKESFPLTVTSAQKNPTAFYLCASMRSAEAFFGQGTRLTVV.

CDR3: CASSPYSGFSYEQYF. The CDR3 DNA reads as TGTGCCAGCAGCCCCTATTCCGGGTTCTCCTACGAGCAGTACTTC. The chain links TRBV5-5 to TRBJ2-7; D is uncertain. This CDR3 has 15 amino acids. The germline gives CDR1 SGHKS, CDR2 YYEKEE (reference sequence). Trimming took off 4 bases at V and 0 bases at J, with 14 bases between the two ends.

This sequence joins TRBV10-1 and TRBJ2-1; 8 bases align to TRBD2. V shed 5 bases and J 4 bases; nucleotides not matched to a gene: 4. The germline gives CDR1 WNHNN, CDR2 SYGVQD (reference sequence). CDR3 length: 14 amino acids. CDR3 sequence reads: CASSRAGAYNEQFF. As DNA, the CDR3 is TGCGCCAGCAGTAGAGCGGGGGCGTACAATGAGCAGTTCTTC.

This clone is a singleton in its sample. The chain uses TRBV5-1 and TRBJ1-1; no firm D call. Trimming left V 0 bases short and J 7 bases short, with 13 bases between. Germline loops: CDR1 SGHRS, CDR2 YFSETQ. The CDR3 totals 14 residues. The DNA of the CDR3 is TGCGCCAGCAGCTTGGCTCCCGGACTGTATGAAGCTTTCTTT. As protein: CASSLAPGLYEAFF.

The V and J genes are TRBV19 and TRBJ1-5, with D maybe TRBD1 (5 bases). The germline V and J ends were trimmed by 7 bases and 3 bases, with 16 bases remaining between them. The CDR3 length is 15 residues. Germline CDR1 reads LNHDA; CDR2 reads SQIVND (reference sequence). CDR3 nucleotides: TGTGCCAGTACGCGTGGGCAGGGCTTCAATCAGCCCCAGCATTTT. Protein: CASTRGQGFNQPQHF.

This clone turned up a few times. The J gene is TRBJ2-2, the V gene TRBV6-1; a possible D gene is TRBD2 (6 bases). Germline loops: CDR1 MNHNS, CDR2 SASEGT. V shed 2 bases and J shed 4 bases, with 17 bases lying between them. The CDR3 is made up of 17 amino acids. Here the CDR3 DNA reads TGTGCCAGCAGTGAACGGAGCACTCCCGGGGGCACCGGGGAGCTGTTTTTT. Translating it yields CASSERSTPGGTGELFF.

The chain joins TRBV20-1 to TRBJ1-5, with TRBD1 as a possible D gene (5 bases). The CDR3 consists of 14 residues. V was trimmed by 3 bases and J by 2 bases, leaving 11 bases between them. The germline gives CDR1 DFQATT, CDR2 SNEGSKA (reference sequence). The CDR3 DNA reads as TGCAGTGCTAGTGGCGGGGGGGGCAATCAGCCCCAGCATTTT. Amino acid sequence: CSASGGGGNQPQHF.

V is TRBV7-9 and J is TRBJ2-3, with D possibly TRBD1 on 6 matching bases. V was shortened by 5 bases and J by 4 bases, with 10 bases between the two germline ends. Germline CDR1 is SEHNR and CDR2 is FQNEAQ (reference sequence). This CDR3 is 13 amino acids long. CDR3 loop: CASSTQGPDTQYF. The CDR3 bases are TGTGCCAGCAGCACACAGGGCCCAGATACGCAGTATTTT.

The chain links TRBV27 to TRBJ1-2, with D possibly TRBD1 on 5 matching bases. From germline, CDR1 is MNHEY and CDR2 SMNVEV (reference sequence). The CDR3 spans 16 residues. Trimming removed 6 bases from V and 2 bases from J, with 19 bases in between. CDR3 region: CASRGGDDTFNYGYTF. DNA of the CDR3: TGTGCCAGCAGGGGGGGAGATGACACTTTCAACTATGGCTACACCTTC.

This clone was seen once. The CDR3, as DNA: TGTGCCAGCAGCTTAGGGTTTGCGGGAAAATTCTCCTACAATGAGCAGTTCTTC. It yields the protein CASSLGFAGKFSYNEQFF. The rearrangement joins TRBV7-6 to TRBJ2-1, with TRBD2 as a possible D gene (6 bases). The ends were cut back, 1 base at V and 0 bases at J, with 16 bases in the middle. The germline V gene encodes CDR1 SGHVS and CDR2 FNYEAQ. This CDR3 region has 18 residues.

V is TRBV6-5 and J is TRBJ2-5; D is uncertain. Germline loops: CDR1 MNHEY, CDR2 SVGAGI. The CDR3 consists of 13 residues. V lost 2 bases and J lost 1, with 5 bases in between. CDR3 nucleotides: TGTGCCAGCAGTTACGAGCCCCAAGAGACCCAGTACTTC. Translated, it gives CASSYEPQETQYF.

The chain joins TRBV28 to TRBJ1-4, with D possibly being TRBD1 (6 bases). V gave up 7 bases and J gave up 5 bases, with 17 bases separating them. The CDR3 is 15 amino acids. Germline V gene lookup returns CDR1 MDHEN and CDR2 SYDVKM. The CDR3 protein is CASTSGTTANEKLFF. CDR3 bases: TGTGCCAGCACGTCCGGGACAACCGCAAATGAAAAACTGTTTTTT.

Note on this clone: This clone may be a read error of a much larger clone one base away. The rearrangement uses TRBV18 and TRBJ1-4, with a possible D match to TRBD1 (5 bases). Looked up from germline, CDR1 is KGHSH and CDR2 is LQKENI. This CDR3 is 14 amino acids long. V lost 3 bases, J lost 0 bases, and 5 bases lay in between. The CDR3 here is CASSPTATNEKLFF. CDR3 in DNA: TGTGCCAGCTCACCGACAGCAACTAATGAAAAACTGTTTTTT.

The chain has TRBV3-1 (or the pseudogene TRBV3-2) and TRBJ2-1; the match to TRBD2 covers 10 bases. The V segment lost 4 bases and the J segment 12 bases; nucleotides outside the gene matches: 15. Germline CDR1 is LGHDT and CDR2 is YNNKEL (reference sequence). CDR3 length: 16 amino acids. CDR3 in DNA: TGTGCCAGCAGCCCTAGCGGGAGTCGGGGTAATAATCGGCAGTTCTTC. It is translated as CASSPSGSRGNNRQFF.

V gene TRBV6-5 combines with J gene TRBJ2-3, with TRBD1 identical over 8 bases. From germline, CDR1 is MNHEY and CDR2 SVGAGI. Germline trimming cut 6 bases from V and 4 bases from J; bases unmatched to any gene: 9. This CDR3 has 15 amino acids. The CDR3 nucleotides read TGTGCCAGCAGCAAAATGACAGGGGAGCCAGATACGCAGTATTTT. It encodes CASSKMTGEPDTQYF.

The chain recombines TRBV5-1 with TRBJ2-5; D is possibly TRBD1 (5 bases). With 3 bases removed from V and 4 bases from J, the gap between germline ends came to 13 bases. In germline, CDR1 is SGHRS, CDR2 YFSETQ. This CDR3 region has 14 residues. In DNA, the CDR3 is TGCGCCAGCAGCTGGGTAGGACACCGAGAGACCCAGTACTTC. Protein: CASSWVGHRETQYF.

The V call is TRBV5-1, the J call TRBJ1-1; D is unclear. The germline V gene encodes CDR1 SGHRS and CDR2 YFSETQ. CDR3 length: 16 amino acids. Trimming left V 0 bases short and J 0 bases short, with 12 bases between. The CDR3, as DNA: TGCGCCAGCAGCTTGGTTCCAGGAGGAATGAACACTGAAGCTTTCTTT. It is translated as CASSLVPGGMNTEAFF. The entire variable domain, with the rest obtained from reference TRBV5-1 and TRBJ1-1, is as follows: KAGVTQTPRYLIKTRGQQVTLSCSPISGHRSVSWYQQTPGQGLQFLFEYFSETQRNKGNFPGRFSGRQFSNSRSEMNVSTLELGDSALYLCASSLVPGGMNTEAFFGQGTRLTVV.

V usage is TRBV4-1 and J usage is TRBJ2-7; D perhaps matches TRBD1 (5 bases). V was pared by 3 bases and J by 3 bases, with 9 bases between. In germline, CDR1 is MGHRA, CDR2 YSYEKL. The CDR3 sequence is 13 residues long. The CDR3 DNA reads TGCGCCAGCAGCCACGCGACAGACTACGAGCAGTACTTC. Its protein is CASSHATDYEQYF.

The chain couples TRBV27 to TRBJ1-2; D possibly corresponds to TRBD1 (5 bases). The V gene's germline CDR1 is MNHEY and CDR2 SMNVEV (reference sequence). The CDR3 is made up of 13 amino acids. V lost 2 bases and J lost 5, with 9 bases in between. Here the CDR3 reads CASSLEGRYGYTF. The CDR3 coding sequence is TGTGCCAGCAGTTTAGAGGGGAGGTATGGCTACACCTTC.